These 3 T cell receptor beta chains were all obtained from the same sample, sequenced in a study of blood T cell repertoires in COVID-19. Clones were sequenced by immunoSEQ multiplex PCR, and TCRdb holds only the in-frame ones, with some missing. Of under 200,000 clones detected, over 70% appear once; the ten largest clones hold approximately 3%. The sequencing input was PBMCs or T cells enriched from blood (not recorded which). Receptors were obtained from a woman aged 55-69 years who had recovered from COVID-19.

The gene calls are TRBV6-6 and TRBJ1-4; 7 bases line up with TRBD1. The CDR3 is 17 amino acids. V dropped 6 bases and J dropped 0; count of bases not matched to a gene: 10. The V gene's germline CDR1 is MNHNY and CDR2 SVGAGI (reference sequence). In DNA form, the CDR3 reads TGTGCCAGCAGCCGACAGGGATCTACTGCAACTAATGAAAAACTGTTTTTT. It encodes CASSRQGSTATNEKLFF.

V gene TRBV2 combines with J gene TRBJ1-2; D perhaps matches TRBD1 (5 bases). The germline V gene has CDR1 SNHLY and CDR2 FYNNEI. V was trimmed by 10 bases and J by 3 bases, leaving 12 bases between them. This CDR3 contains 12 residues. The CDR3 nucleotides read TGTGCCATCGGGGGGGGATACTATGGCTACACCTTC. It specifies CAIGGGYYGYTF.

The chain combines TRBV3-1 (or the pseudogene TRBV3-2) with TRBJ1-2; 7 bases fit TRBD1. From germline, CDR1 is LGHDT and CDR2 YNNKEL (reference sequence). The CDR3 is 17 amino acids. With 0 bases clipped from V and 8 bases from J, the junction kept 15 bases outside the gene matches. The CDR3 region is CASSQDKIGGGSKGYTF. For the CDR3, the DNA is TGTGCCAGCAGCCAAGACAAGATAGGGGGCGGCTCTAAGGGCTACACCTTC.